The 6 T cell receptor beta chains below were found in one sample sequenced in a study of blood T cells in healthy people across ages. A second about 6 to 12 cycle PCR used barcoded and J-beta primers. TCRdb redid the calling of the 5' RACE reads with MiXCR, one entry per CDR3 protein. Of roughly 800,000 distinct CDR3 sequences listed, about 25% are singletons. The data also belong to a second study, concerning T cells of mothers and their children.

The sample consisted of blood. Source of these receptors: a boy under 18 in good health.

V gene TRBV4-3 combines with J gene TRBJ2-3; 10 bases are shared with TRBD2. Germline V CDR1 and CDR2: LGHNA, YSLEER. The CDR3 totals 19 residues. V gave up 1 base and J gave up 5 bases; unmatched junction bases: 15. CDR3 residues: CASSQGRASGGHARDTQYF. In DNA form, the CDR3 reads TGCGCCAGCAGCCAAGGGAGGGCTAGCGGGGGTCATGCTAGAGATACGCAGTATTTT.

This rearrangement joins TRBV7-9 to TRBJ2-1; tentative D call: TRBD2 (5 bases). The CDR3 length is 16 residues. Germline assignment: CDR1 SEHNR and CDR2 FQNEAQ (reference sequence). V lost 0 bases to trimming and J lost 6 bases, with 15 bases between them. CDR3 amino acids: CASSLALAIPANEQFF. For the CDR3, the DNA is TGTGCCAGCAGCTTAGCCCTAGCTATTCCGGCCAATGAGCAGTTCTTC.

This clonotype has a handful of counts. The V and J genes are TRBV9 and TRBJ2-7; D is uncertain. The CDR3 covers 14 residues. Trimming removed 0 bases from V and 3 bases from J, with 10 bases in between. The V gene's germline CDR1 is SGDLS and CDR2 YYNGEE. DNA of the CDR3: TGTGCCAGCAGCGTAGGGCCAGACCTCTACGAGCAGTACTTC. Its translation is CASSVGPDLYEQYF.

This sequence joins TRBV27 and TRBJ1-1, with 8 bases that match TRBD1. J was trimmed by 4 bases and V by 5 bases; bases with no gene match: 9. Germline V gives CDR1 MNHEY, CDR2 SMNVEV (reference sequence). The CDR3 has 15 amino acids. CDR3 sequence: CASSIIGQGGTEAFF. The CDR3 bases are TGTGCCAGCAGTATAATCGGACAGGGCGGCACTGAAGCTTTCTTT.

The table lists this clonotype with a few counts. The chain couples TRBV28 to TRBJ1-1, with TRBD1 matching 7 bases. This CDR3 is built from 15 residues. After removal of 1 base from V and 4 bases from J, the junction contained 6 bases not matched to a gene. In germline, CDR1 is MDHEN, CDR2 SYDVKM. CDR3 protein: CASSLSQGRSTEAFF. As DNA, the CDR3 is TGTGCCAGCAGTTTATCACAGGGGCGCAGCACTGAAGCTTTCTTT. The variable domain in full, with the rest retrieved from reference TRBV28 and TRBJ1-1, is DVKVTQSSRYLVKRTGEKVFLECVQDMDHENMFWYRQDPGLGLRLIYFSYDVKMKEKGDIPEGYSVSREKKERFSLILESASTNQTSMYLCASSLSQGRSTEAFFGQGTRLTVV.

V is TRBV7-9 and J is TRBJ1-4; no reliable D call. Trimming stripped 0 bases from V and 4 bases from J, with 3 bases between. This CDR3 region has 13 residues. Germline CDR1 is SEHNR and CDR2 is FQNEAQ (reference sequence). CDR3 in DNA: TGTGCCAGCAGCTTAGCGAATAATGAAAAACTGTTTTTT. Translated, it gives CASSLANNEKLFF.